This T cell receptor (beta chain) is from a study of blood T cell repertoires in COVID-19. The wider study: The origin of the acute and convalescent COVID-19 samples was the United States, Italy and Spain. Sources were T cells, B-cell-depleted T cells, or PBMCs; the material itself was cDNA or gDNA.

Trimming cost V 4 bases and J 3 bases; bases outside gene matches: 3. The V gene's germline CDR1 is LGHDT and CDR2 YNNKEL (reference sequence). The CDR3 has 14 amino acids. Per the original methods: Reference gene primers were amplified, and this amplification served to estimate nucleated cell counts. Libraries were prepared by immunoSEQ multiplex PCR; TCRdb keeps only in-frame clonotypes and omits some of them. D and trimming were read from the DNA, whereas the V and J calls and clone size are those reported in that table. The table records under 95,000 clones, roughly 83% of them present only once.

The chain carries TRBV3-1 (or the pseudogene TRBV3-2) and TRBJ2-7; 10 bases are a match to TRBD1. This sequence originates from a human donor in a cohort sampled during active COVID-19. What was sequenced was peripheral blood. CDR3 sequence reads: CASSLRDRGYEQYF. As DNA, the CDR3 is TGTGCCAGCAGCCTCCGGGACAGGGGCTACGAGCAGTACTTC.